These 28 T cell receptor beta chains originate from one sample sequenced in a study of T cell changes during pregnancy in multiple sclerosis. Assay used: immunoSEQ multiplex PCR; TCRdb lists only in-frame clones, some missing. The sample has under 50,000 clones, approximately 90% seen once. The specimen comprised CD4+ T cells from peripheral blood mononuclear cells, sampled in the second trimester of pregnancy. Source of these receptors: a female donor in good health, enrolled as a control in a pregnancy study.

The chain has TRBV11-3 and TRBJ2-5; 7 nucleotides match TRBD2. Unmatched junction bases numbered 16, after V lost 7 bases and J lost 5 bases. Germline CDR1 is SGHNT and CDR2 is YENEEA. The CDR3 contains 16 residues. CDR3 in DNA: TGTGCCAGCACCAAGGGGCAAGCGGGGAGGCGGGAGACCCAGTACTTC. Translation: CASTKGQAGRRETQYF. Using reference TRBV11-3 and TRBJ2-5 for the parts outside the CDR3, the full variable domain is EAGVVQSPRYKIIEKKQPVAFWCNPISGHNTLYWYLQNLGQGPELLIRYENEEAVDDSQLPKDRFSAERLKGVDSTLKIQPAELGDSAVYLCASTKGQAGRRETQYFGPGTRLLVL.

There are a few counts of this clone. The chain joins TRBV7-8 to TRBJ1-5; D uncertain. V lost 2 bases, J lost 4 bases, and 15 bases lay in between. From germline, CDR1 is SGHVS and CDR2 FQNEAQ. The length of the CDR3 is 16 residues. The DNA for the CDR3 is TGTGCCAGCAGCTTATCGGTTTCGGGGAGAAATCAGCCCCAGCATTTT. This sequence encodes CASSLSVSGRNQPQHF.

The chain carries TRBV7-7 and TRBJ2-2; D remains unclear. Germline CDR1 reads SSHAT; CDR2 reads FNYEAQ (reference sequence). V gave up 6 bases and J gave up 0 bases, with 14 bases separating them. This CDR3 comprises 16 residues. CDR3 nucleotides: TGTGCCAGCAGTCTAAGCTCCCTTCCGAACACCGGGGAGCTGTTTTTT. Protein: CASSLSSLPNTGELFF.

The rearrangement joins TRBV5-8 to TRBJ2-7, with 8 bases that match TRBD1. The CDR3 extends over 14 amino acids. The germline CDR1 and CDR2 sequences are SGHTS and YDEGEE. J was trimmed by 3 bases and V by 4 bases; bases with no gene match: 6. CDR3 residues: CASSLDRANYEQYF. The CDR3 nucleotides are TGTGCCAGCAGCCTGGACAGGGCAAACTACGAGCAGTACTTC.

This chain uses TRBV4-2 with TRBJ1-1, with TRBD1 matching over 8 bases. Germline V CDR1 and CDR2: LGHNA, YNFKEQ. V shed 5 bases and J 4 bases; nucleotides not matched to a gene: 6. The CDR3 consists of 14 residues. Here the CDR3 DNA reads TGTGCCAGCAGCAATTACAGGGGGTTCACTGAAGCTTTCTTT. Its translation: CASSNYRGFTEAFF.

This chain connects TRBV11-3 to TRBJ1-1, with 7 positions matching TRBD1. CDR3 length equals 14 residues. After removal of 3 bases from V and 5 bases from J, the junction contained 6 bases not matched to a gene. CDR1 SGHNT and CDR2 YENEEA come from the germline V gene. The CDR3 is CASSFSGGKTEAFF. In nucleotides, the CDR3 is TGTGCCAGCAGCTTCTCAGGGGGGAAGACTGAAGCTTTCTTT.

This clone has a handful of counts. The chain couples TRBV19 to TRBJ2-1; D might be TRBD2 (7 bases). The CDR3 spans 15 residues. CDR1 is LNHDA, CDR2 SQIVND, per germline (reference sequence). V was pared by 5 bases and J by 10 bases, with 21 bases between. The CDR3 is CASSFYREGIGEQFF. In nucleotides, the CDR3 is TGTGCCAGTAGTTTCTACAGGGAGGGGATAGGGGAGCAGTTCTTC.

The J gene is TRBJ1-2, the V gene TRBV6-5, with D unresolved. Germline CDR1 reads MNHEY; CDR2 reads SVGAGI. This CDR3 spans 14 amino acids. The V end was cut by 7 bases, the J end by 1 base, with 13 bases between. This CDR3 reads CASIPGEGNYGYTF. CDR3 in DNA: TGTGCCAGCATCCCCGGGGAGGGTAACTATGGCTACACCTTC.

The CDR3 loop reads CASTLSWTGAYNEQFF. CDR3 bases: TGTGCCAGCACCCTAAGCTGGACAGGGGCCTACAATGAGCAGTTCTTC. The chain links TRBV2 to TRBJ2-1; TRBD1 agrees at 9 bases. The CDR3 contains 16 residues. After removal of 7 bases from V and 2 bases from J, the junction contained 9 bases not matched to a gene. The germline CDR1 and CDR2 sequences are SNHLY and FYNNEI.

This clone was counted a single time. The CDR3 sequence is CASSVTGEWTDTQYF. CDR3 DNA sequence: TGTGCCAGCAGCGTAACAGGGGAATGGACAGATACGCAGTATTTT. This chain uses TRBV9 with TRBJ2-3, with 7 bases matching TRBD1. Germline V gene data show CDR1 as SGDLS and CDR2 as YYNGEE. Trimming removed 1 base from V and 3 bases from J; junction bases left unmatched: 5. This CDR3 has 15 residues. The full variable domain, in which reference TRBV9 and TRBJ2-3 provide the parts outside the CDR3, is DSGVTQTPKHLITATGQRVTLRCSPRSGDLSVYWYQQSLDQGLQFLIQYYNGEERAKGNILERFSAQQFPDLHSELNLSSLELGDSALYFCASSVTGEWTDTQYFGPGTRLTVL.

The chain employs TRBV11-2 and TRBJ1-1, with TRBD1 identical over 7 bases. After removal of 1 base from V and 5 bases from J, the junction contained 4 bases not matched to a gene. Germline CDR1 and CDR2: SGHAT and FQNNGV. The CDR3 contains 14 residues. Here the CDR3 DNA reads TGTGCCAGCAGCTTAGGACAGGGTGGAACTGAAGCTTTCTTT. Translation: CASSLGQGGTEAFF. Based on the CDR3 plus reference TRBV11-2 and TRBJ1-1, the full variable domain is EAGVAQSPRYKIIEKRQSVAFWCNPISGHATLYWYQQILGQGPKLLIQFQNNGVVDDSQLPKDRFSAERLKGVDSTLKIQPAKLEDSAVYLCASSLGQGGTEAFFGQGTRLTVV.

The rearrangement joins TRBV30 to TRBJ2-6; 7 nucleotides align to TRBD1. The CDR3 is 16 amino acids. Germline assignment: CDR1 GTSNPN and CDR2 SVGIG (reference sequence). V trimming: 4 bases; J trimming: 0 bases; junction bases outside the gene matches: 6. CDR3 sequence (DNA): TGTGCCTGGAACAGGGGACAAGTCTCTGGGGCCAACGTCCTGACTTTC. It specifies CAWNRGQVSGANVLTF.

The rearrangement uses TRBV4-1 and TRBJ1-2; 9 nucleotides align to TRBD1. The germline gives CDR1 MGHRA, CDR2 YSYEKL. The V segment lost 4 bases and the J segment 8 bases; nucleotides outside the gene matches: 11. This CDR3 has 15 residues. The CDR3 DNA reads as TGCGCCAGCAGCCCAGGGGGACAGGGCCCGGTCGGCTACACCTTC. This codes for CASSPGGQGPVGYTF.

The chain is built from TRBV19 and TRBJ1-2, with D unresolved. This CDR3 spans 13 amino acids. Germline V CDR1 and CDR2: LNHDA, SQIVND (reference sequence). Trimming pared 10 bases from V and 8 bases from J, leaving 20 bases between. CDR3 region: CATRPDFGAGYTF. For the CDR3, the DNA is TGTGCCACAAGACCAGACTTCGGAGCCGGCTACACCTTC.

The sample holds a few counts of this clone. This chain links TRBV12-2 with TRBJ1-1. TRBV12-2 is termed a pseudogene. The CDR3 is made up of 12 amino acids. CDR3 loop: CAKTGGHTEAFF. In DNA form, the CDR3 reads TGTGCAAAAACCGGGGGGCACACTGAAGCTTTCTTT.

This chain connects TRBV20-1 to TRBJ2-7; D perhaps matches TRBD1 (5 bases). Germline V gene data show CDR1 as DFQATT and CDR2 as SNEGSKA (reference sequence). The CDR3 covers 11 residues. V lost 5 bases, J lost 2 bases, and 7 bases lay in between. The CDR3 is CSAETAYEQYF. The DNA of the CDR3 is TGCAGTGCTGAGACAGCCTACGAGCAGTACTTC.

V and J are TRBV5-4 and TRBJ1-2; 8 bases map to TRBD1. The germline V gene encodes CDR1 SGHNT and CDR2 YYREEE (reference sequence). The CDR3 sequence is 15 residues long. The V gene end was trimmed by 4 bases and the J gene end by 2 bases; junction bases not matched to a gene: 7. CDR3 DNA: TGTGCCAGCAGCGGGAGGACAGGGACAAACTATGGCTACACCTTC. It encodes CASSGRTGTNYGYTF.

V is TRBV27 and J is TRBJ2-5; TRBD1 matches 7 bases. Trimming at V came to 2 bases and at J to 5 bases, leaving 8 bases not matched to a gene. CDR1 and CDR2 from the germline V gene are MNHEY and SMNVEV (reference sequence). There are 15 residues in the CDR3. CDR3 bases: TGTGCCAGCAGTTTAGAACAGGGGTTAAAGGAGACCCAGTACTTC. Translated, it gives CASSLEQGLKETQYF.

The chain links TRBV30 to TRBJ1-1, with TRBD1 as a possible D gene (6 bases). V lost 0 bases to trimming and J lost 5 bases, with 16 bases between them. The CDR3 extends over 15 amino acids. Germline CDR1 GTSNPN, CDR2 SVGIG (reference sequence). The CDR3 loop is CAWSVLGGARTEAFF. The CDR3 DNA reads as TGTGCCTGGAGTGTACTGGGGGGGGCAAGAACTGAAGCTTTCTTT.

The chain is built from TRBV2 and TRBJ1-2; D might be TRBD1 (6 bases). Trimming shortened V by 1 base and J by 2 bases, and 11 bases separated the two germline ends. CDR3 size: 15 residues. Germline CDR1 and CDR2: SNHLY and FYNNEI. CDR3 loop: CASSEGGGWNYGYTF. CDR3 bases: TGTGCCAGCAGTGAAGGGGGGGGCTGGAACTATGGCTACACCTTC.

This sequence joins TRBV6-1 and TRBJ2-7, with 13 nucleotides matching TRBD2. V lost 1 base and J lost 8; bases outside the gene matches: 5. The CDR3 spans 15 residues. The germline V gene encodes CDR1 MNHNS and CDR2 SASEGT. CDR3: CASSEDRTSGGKQYF. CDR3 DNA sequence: TGTGCCAGCAGTGAAGATCGGACTAGCGGGGGAAAGCAGTACTTC.

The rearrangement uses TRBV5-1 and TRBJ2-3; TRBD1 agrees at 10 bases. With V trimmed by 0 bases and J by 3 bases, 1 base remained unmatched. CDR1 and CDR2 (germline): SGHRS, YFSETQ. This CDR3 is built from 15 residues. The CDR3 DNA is TGCGCCAGCAGCTTGGGACAGGGGGCAACAGATACGCAGTATTTT. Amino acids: CASSLGQGATDTQYF.

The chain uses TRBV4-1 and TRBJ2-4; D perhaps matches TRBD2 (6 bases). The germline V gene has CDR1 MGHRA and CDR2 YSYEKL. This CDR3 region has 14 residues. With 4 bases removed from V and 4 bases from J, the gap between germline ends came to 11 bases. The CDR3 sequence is CASSRPGGKNIQYF. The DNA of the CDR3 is TGCGCCAGCAGCCGGCCCGGGGGAAAAAACATTCAGTACTTC.

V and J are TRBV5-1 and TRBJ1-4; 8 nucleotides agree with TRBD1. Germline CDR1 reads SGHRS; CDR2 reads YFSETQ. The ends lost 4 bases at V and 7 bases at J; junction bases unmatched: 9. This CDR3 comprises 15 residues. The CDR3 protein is CASSPQGDSGEKLFF. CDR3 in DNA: TGCGCCAGCAGCCCACAGGGGGATAGTGGTGAAAAACTGTTTTTT.

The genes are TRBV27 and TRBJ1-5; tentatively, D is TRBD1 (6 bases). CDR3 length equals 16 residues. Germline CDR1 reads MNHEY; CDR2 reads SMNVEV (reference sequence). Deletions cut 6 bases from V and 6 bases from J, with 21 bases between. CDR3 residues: CASSLFGQRGPQPQHF. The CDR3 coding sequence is TGTGCCAGCAGCCTTTTTGGACAGCGGGGCCCTCAGCCCCAGCATTTT.

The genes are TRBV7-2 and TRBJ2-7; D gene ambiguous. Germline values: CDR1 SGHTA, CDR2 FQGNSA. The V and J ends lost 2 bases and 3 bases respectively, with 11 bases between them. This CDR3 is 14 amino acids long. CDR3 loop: CASSLQQLGYEQYF. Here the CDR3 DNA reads TGTGCCAGCAGCTTACAACAGTTGGGCTACGAGCAGTACTTC.

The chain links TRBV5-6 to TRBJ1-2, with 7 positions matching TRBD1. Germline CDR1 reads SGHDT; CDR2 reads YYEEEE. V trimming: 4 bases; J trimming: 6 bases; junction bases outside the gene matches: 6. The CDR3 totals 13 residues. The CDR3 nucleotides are TGTGCCAGCAGCCCCCAGGGGACAGATGGCTACACCTTC. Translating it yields CASSPQGTDGYTF.

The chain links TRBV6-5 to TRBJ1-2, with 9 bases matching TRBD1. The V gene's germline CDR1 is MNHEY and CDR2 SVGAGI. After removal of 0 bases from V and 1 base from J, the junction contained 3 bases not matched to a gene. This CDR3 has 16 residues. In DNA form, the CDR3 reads TGTGCCAGCAGTTACTCGGGGACAGGGTATAACTATGGCTACACCTTC. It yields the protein CASSYSGTGYNYGYTF.